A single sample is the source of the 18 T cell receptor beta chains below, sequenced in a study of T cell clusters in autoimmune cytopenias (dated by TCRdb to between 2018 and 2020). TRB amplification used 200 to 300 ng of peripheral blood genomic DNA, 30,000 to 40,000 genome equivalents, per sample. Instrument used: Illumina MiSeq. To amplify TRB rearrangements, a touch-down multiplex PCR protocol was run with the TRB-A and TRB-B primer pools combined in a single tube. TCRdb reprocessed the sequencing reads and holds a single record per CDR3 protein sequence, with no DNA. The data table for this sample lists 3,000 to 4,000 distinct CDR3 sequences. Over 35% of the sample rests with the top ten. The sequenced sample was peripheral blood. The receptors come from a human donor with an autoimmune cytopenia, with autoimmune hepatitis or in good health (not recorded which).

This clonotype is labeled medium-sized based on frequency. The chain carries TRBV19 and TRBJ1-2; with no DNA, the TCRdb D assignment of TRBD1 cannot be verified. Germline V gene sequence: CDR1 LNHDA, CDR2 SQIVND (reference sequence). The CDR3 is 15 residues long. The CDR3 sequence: CASKGGQGADYGYTF.

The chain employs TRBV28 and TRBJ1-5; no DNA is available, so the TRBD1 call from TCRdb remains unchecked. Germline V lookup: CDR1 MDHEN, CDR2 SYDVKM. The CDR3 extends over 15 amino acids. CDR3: CASRVTGYSNQPQHF.

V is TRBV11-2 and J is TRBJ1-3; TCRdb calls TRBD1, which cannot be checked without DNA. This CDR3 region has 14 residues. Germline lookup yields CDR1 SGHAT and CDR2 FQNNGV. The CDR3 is CASSRPGLGNTIYF.

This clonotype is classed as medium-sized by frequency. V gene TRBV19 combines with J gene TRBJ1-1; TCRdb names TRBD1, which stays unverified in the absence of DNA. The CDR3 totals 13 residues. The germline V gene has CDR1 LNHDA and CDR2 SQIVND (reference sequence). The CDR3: CASKGDGYTEAFF.

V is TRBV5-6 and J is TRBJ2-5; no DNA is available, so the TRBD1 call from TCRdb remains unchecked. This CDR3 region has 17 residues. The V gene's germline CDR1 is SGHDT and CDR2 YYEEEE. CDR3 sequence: CASSLGGPGTHQETQYF.

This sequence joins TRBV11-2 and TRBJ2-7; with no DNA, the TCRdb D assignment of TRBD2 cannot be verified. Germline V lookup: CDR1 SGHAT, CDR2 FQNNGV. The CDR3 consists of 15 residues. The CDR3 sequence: CASSLAGGGPYEHYF.

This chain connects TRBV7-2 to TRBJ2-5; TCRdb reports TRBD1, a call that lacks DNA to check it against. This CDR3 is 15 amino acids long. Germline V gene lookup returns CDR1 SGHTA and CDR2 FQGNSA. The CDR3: CASSSSGGRKETQYF.

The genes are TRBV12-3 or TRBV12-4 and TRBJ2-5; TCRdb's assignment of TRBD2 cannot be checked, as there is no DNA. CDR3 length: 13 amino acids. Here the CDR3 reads CASTLGGGETQYF.

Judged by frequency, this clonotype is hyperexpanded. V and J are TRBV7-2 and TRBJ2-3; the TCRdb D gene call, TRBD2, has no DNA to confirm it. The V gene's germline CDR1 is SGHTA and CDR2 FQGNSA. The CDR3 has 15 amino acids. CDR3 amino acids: CASSSPRLASDTQYF.

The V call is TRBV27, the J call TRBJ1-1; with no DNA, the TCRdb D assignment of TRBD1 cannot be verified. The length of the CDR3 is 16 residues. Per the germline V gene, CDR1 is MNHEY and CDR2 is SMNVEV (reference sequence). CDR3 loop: CASSHMRGSGNTEAFF.

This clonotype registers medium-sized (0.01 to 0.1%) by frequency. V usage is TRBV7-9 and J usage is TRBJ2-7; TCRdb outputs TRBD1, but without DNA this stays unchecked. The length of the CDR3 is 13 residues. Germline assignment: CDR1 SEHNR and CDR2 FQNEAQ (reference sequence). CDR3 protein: CASQGGNSYEQYF.

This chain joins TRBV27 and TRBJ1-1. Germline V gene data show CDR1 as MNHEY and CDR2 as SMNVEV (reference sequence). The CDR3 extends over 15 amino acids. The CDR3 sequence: CASSLSKTGWTEAFF.

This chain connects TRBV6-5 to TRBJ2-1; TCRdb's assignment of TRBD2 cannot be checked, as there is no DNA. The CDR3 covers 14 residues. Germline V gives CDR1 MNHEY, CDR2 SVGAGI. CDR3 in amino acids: CASNLAGGSNEQFF.

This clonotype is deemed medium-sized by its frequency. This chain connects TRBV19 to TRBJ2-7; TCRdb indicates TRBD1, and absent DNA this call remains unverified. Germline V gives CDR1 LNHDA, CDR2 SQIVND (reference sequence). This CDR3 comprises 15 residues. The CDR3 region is CASSRRDRRPYEQYF.

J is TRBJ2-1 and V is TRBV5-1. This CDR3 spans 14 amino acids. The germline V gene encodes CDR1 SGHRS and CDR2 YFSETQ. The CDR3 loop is CASRTQSSYNEQFF.

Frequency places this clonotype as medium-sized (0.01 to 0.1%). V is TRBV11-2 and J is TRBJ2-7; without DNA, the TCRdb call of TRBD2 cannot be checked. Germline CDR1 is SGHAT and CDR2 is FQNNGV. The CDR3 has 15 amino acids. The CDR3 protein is CASSPTAGAHYEQYF.

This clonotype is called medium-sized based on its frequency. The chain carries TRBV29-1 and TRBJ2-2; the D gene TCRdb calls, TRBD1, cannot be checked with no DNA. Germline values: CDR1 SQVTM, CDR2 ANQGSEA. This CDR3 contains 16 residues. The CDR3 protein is CSVEDRRTGNTGELFF.

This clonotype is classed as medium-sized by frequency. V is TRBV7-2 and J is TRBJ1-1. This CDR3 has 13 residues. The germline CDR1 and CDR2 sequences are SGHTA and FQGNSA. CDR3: CASSQTPNTEAFF.